The clone carrying this TCR beta chain was detected a few times. This entry belongs to a study of OX40 agonist ivuxolimab in advanced cancers. Study details: An agonistic human IgG2 monoclonal antibody against OX40 (CD134) was given. While on treatment, patients had intravenous ivuxolimab at 0.01 to 10 mg/kg every 2 weeks. The dose-escalation cohort had hepatocellular carcinoma, melanoma, renal cell or head and neck cancer. Eligibility admitted prior anti-PD-1, anti-PD-L1 or anti-CTLA-4 therapy; roughly 40% had some.

The assay was immunoSEQ multiplex PCR, and TCRdb's table has in-frame clones only and misses some. The repertoire has 9,500 to 15,000 clones, about 80% of them found once; the top ten carry 15% to 20%. Trimming removed 0 bases from V and 3 bases from J, with 15 bases in between. The CDR3 loop spans 17 amino acids. Germline V gene lookup returns CDR1 LNHNV and CDR2 YYDKDF (reference sequence). The chain is built from TRBV15 and TRBJ2-1, with a tentative D call TRBD2 (7 bases). This sequence was found in an adult with an advanced solid tumor such as melanoma, head and neck, liver or kidney cancer. Sample: CD4+ or CD8+ T cells sorted from blood, taken in a trial of the OX40 agonist ivuxolimab. Here the CDR3 reads CATSRDRAGAYYNEQFF. The CDR3 DNA follows: TGTGCCACCAGCAGAGATCGGGCGGGGGCATACTACAATGAGCAGTTCTTC.